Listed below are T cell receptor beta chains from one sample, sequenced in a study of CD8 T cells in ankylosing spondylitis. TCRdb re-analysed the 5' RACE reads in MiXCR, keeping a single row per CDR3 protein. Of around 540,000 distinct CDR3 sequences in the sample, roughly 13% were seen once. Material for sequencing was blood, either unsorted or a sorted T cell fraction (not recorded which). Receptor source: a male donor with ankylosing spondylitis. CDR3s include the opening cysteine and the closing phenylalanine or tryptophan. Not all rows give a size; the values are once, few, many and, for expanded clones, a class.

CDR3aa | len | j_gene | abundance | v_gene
CASSVGISGMQETQYF | 16 | TRBJ2-5 | - | TRBV9
CASSQDKADYGYTF | 14 | TRBJ1-2 | - | TRBV3-1
CASSLKGEQYF | 11 | TRBJ2-7 | many | TRBV7-9
CATSDPGLAGFHEQFF | 16 | TRBJ2-1 | - | TRBV24-1
CASSQVGGGSTEAFF | 15 | TRBJ1-1 | few | TRBV14
CSVRHRDRGVNEQFF | 15 | TRBJ2-1 | few | TRBV29-1
CASSLAPGTVNTEAFF | 16 | TRBJ1-1 | - | TRBV7-2
CASTWGPDSNQPQHF | 15 | TRBJ1-5 | few | TRBV12-3/TRBV12-4
CSARDRSPSPYNEQFF | 16 | TRBJ2-1 | - | TRBV20-1
CASSLRKKAGTDTQYF | 16 | TRBJ2-3 | few | TRBV27
CASSFVGSGETQYF | 14 | TRBJ2-5 | - | TRBV6-5
CSASQAGGRGYTF | 13 | TRBJ1-2 | - | TRBV20-1
CSVEPGQGAGSQYF | 14 | TRBJ2-5 | - | TRBV29-1
CASSDRQGRDGYTF | 14 | TRBJ1-2 | few | TRBV6-1
CASSPRGGVRETQYF | 15 | TRBJ2-5 | few | TRBV3-1
CASSPGLAVTYEQYF | 15 | TRBJ2-7 | - | TRBV3-1
CSVDRGQFDYNEQFF | 15 | TRBJ2-1 | many | TRBV29-1
CASSQLSGSLNEQYF | 15 | TRBJ2-7 | few | TRBV6-1